Detailed here is one T cell receptor (beta chain). Its specificity is not known. Both 60 Vbeta primers and 13 Jbeta primers went into the PCR. Measured with immunoSEQ multiplex PCR; TCRdb has only the in-frame clones, and not every one. The sample holds 150,000 to 200,000 clones, 84% seen once. The data derive from a study of cytomegalovirus exposure and HLA in healthy donors. Healthy bone marrow donors made up the donors. The CDR3 spans 15 residues. Trimming took 3 bases from V and 3 from J; bases not matched to a gene: 8. The germline V gene has CDR1 GTSNPN and CDR2 SVGIG (reference sequence). Study-wide findings and caveats: Diagnosis of cytomegalovirus status made by the classifier reportedly showed high specificity and sensitivity.

The clonotype was recovered from a boy aged 5-17 years in good health and CMV-seronegative. The sequencing sample was made of PBMCs. This sequence joins TRBV30 and TRBJ1-5; 7 positions match TRBD1. In nucleotides, the CDR3 is TGTGCCTGGAGAGCCGCGGGACAGATCAATCAGCCCCAGCATTTT. Encoded protein: CAWRAAGQINQPQHF. Supplemented by reference TRBV30 and TRBJ1-5, the full variable domain reads SQTIHQWPATLVQPVGSPLSLECTVEGTSNPNLYWYRQAAGRGLQLLFYSVGIGQISSEVPQNLSASRPQDRQFILSSKKLLLSDSGFYLCAWRAAGQINQPQHFGDGTRLSIL.